These 11 T cell receptor beta chains were all obtained from the same sample, sequenced in a study of blood T cell repertoires in COVID-19. Profiled with immunoSEQ multiplex PCR; TCRdb holds only in-frame clones, not every one. Seen here are approximately 170,000 clones, around nine tenths observed once, and the top ten hold 3% to 4%. Sequencing was carried out using peripheral blood. These TCRs come from a man aged 65 to 85 with acute or convalescent COVID-19.

This sequence joins TRBV11-2 and TRBJ2-1; TRBD2 aligns across 8 bases. Germline V lookup: CDR1 SGHAT, CDR2 FQNNGV. Unmatched junction bases numbered 10, after V lost 6 bases and J lost 6 bases. This CDR3 is 15 amino acids long. Here the CDR3 DNA reads TGTGCCAGCAGGCCCTCGAGGAGCGGGAGCAATGAGCAGTTCTTC. Residues: CASRPSRSGSNEQFF.

The J gene is TRBJ2-3, the V gene TRBV2; D might be TRBD1 (7 bases). Germline-derived CDR1 and CDR2 are SNHLY and FYNNEI. With 3 bases removed from V and 3 bases from J, the gap between germline ends came to 16 bases. CDR3 length: 16 residues. The CDR3 bases are TGTGCCAGCAGTGAGTCGGGGGCAGGGGGAACAGATACGCAGTATTTT. It yields the protein CASSESGAGGTDTQYF.

The J gene is TRBJ2-7, the V gene TRBV19, with TRBD1 as a possible D gene (5 bases). Per the germline V gene, CDR1 is LNHDA and CDR2 is SQIVND (reference sequence). This CDR3 has 15 residues. V lost 5 bases, J lost 3 bases, and 17 bases lay in between. The CDR3 DNA reads TGTGCCAGTAGTGCAAGACCACCCGACAGCTACGAGCAGTACTTC. Its translation is CASSARPPDSYEQYF.

The rearrangement joins TRBV14 to TRBJ2-7; 9 bases match TRBD1. Germline trimming cut 4 bases from V and 3 bases from J; bases unmatched to any gene: 13. CDR1 is SGHDN and CDR2 is FVKESK in the germline V gene. The CDR3 loop spans 17 amino acids. The CDR3 spells CASSLSGTGSLFYEQYF. In DNA, the CDR3 is TGTGCCAGCAGCCTCTCCGGGACAGGGAGCCTTTTCTACGAGCAGTACTTC.

In its sample, this clone was seen a few times. The genes are TRBV7-8 and TRBJ1-5, with unresolved D. The germline V and J ends were trimmed by 1 base and 2 bases, with 12 bases remaining between them. In germline, CDR1 is SGHVS, CDR2 FQNEAQ. This CDR3 region has 16 residues. CDR3 loop: CASSLGRGMGNQPQHF. For the CDR3, the DNA is TGTGCCAGCAGCTTAGGTCGGGGTATGGGCAATCAGCCCCAGCATTTT. Full variable domain (remainder filled in from reference TRBV7-8 and TRBJ1-5): GAGVSQSPRYKVAKRGQDVALRCDPISGHVSLFWYQQALGQGPEFLTYFQNEAQLDKSGLPSDRFFAERPEGSVSTLKIQRTQQEDSAVYLCASSLGRGMGNQPQHFGDGTRLSIL.

The chain uses TRBV9 and TRBJ2-7; possibly TRBD2 for D (5 bases). Trimming took off 0 bases at V and 11 bases at J, with 15 bases between the two ends. The CDR3 spans 13 residues. CDR1 and CDR2 (germline): SGDLS, YYNGEE. The CDR3 nucleotides are TGTGCCAGCAGCGTAGATCCTAGGTCGGAGGAGTACTTC. It codes for CASSVDPRSEEYF.

The chain joins TRBV5-4 to TRBJ2-3; D uncertain. Deletions cut 4 bases from V and 0 bases from J, with 12 bases between. The CDR3 runs 15 residues. CDR1 and CDR2 (germline): SGHNT, YYREEE (reference sequence). The CDR3 DNA is TGTGCCAGCAGCCTTCTAGTTTCAAGCACAGATACGCAGTATTTT. This encodes CASSLLVSSTDTQYF.

V usage is TRBV28 and J usage is TRBJ2-5, with TRBD2 matching over 8 bases. Germline V CDR1 and CDR2: MDHEN, SYDVKM. This CDR3 spans 17 amino acids. V shed 10 bases, J shed 1 base, and the junction held 17 bases outside the gene matches. The CDR3 is CATTTAGGLRRQETQYF. In DNA form, the CDR3 reads TGTGCCACCACGACGGCGGGGGGTCTAAGGCGCCAAGAGACCCAGTACTTC.

The sample holds one count of this clone. The V call is TRBV5-4, the J call TRBJ2-7; maybe TRBD2 (7 bases). Deletions cut 0 bases from V and 2 bases from J, with 12 bases between. Germline CDR1 reads SGHNT; CDR2 reads YYREEE (reference sequence). The CDR3 contains 15 residues. Here the CDR3 DNA reads TGTGCCAGCAGCTTGGGAGTAGGGGGGGCCTACGAGCAGTACTTC. Its translation: CASSLGVGGAYEQYF.

The chain recombines TRBV5-1 with TRBJ2-7; tentative D call: TRBD1 (7 bases). CDR1 SGHRS and CDR2 YFSETQ come from the germline V gene. Trimming pared 4 bases from V and 7 bases from J, leaving 30 bases between. CDR3 size: 18 residues. The CDR3 reads CASSIFPGEGGLRGEQYF. The CDR3 DNA is TGCGCCAGCAGCATCTTCCCTGGAGAGGGAGGTCTCAGGGGGGAGCAGTACTTC.

CDR3 nucleotides: TGCGCCAGCAGCTTGAGCCAGGCTGATGGCTACACCTTC. Protein sequence: CASSLSQADGYTF. The rearrangement joins TRBV5-1 to TRBJ1-2; no definite D call. The germline CDR1 and CDR2 sequences are SGHRS and YFSETQ. Trimming took off 1 base at V and 6 bases at J, with 10 bases between the two ends. This CDR3 comprises 13 residues.